This note documents a single TCR beta chain sequence. The data originate from a study of blood T cell repertoires in COVID-19. The overall study: COVID-19 samples, acute and convalescent, were from the United States, Italy and Spain.

The germline CDR1 and CDR2 sequences are MGHDK and SYGVNS. The CDR3 runs to 15 residues. V was shortened by 4 bases and J by 7 bases, with 17 bases between the two germline ends. Data came from immunoSEQ multiplex PCR; TCRdb stores just in-frame clones and leaves some out. Among fewer than 500,000 clones listed, roughly nine tenths were seen once. The sequenced sample consisted of PBMCs or T cells enriched from blood (not recorded which). The source of this sequence is a man aged 30 to 45 who had recovered from COVID-19. The V gene is TRBV25-1, the J gene TRBJ2-1; D is possibly TRBD1 (6 bases). The CDR3 DNA reads TGTGCCAGCAGTGCACAGGGAACCTGGGGAAATGAGCAGTTCTTC. Translated, it gives CASSAQGTWGNEQFF.